This T cell receptor beta chain comes out of a study of shared clonotypes between healthy human individuals. The germline CDR1 and CDR2 sequences are WSHSY and SAAADI. This CDR3 is built from 13 residues. The V segment lost 7 bases and the J segment 3 bases; nucleotides outside the gene matches: 6. Naive CD8 cells lacked CD45RO, underwent positive selection for CCR7 and left out terminally differentiated effector memory CD45RA+ cells. Some clones are missing from TCRdb's copy, which holds only in-frame ones; the method was immunoSEQ multiplex PCR. The sample lists 1.5 million to 2.5 million clones; about 95% were seen once.

The chain couples TRBV10-2 to TRBJ2-7; 7 nucleotides match TRBD2. Sequencing was carried out using naive CD8+ T cells sorted from blood. The receptor comes from a man aged 18 to 30 in good health. CDR3 amino acids: CASTVTSVYEQYF. Here the CDR3 DNA reads TGCGCCAGCACCGTTACTAGCGTCTACGAGCAGTACTTC.